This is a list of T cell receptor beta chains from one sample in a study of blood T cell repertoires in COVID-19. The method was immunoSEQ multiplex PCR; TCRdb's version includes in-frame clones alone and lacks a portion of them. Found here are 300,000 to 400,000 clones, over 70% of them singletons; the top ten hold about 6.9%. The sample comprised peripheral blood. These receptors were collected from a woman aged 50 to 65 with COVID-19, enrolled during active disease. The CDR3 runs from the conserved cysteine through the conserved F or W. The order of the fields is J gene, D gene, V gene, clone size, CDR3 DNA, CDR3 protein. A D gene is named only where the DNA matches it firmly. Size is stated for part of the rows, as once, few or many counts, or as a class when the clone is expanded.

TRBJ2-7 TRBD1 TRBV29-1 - TGCAGCGCACGACAGGGGGACTACGAGCAGTACTTC CSARQGDYEQYF
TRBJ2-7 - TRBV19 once TGTGCCAGTAGCAATAACGGAGGCTCCAGCTACGAGCAGTACTTC CASSNNGGSSYEQYF
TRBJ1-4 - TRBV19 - TGTGCCAGTAGTATAGACCCGGATGAAAAACTGTTTTTT CASSIDPDEKLFF
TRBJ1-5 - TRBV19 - TGTGCCAGTAGTATCAGGCAGCCCCAGAGTCACCCCCAGCATTTT CASSIRQPQSHPQHF
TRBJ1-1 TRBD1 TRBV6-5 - TGTGCCAGCAGACAGGGGCAGCACACTGAAGCTTTCTTT CASRQGQHTEAFF
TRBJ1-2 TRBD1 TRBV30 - TGTGCCTGGTGGACAGGGGCCGACTATGGCTACACCTTC CAWWTGADYGYTF
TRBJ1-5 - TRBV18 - TGTGCCAGCTCAGTTAACAGGGATAGCAATCAGCCCCAGCATTTT CASSVNRDSNQPQHF
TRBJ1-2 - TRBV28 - TGTGCCAGCAGTTTTGCGCCCAACTATGGCTACACCTTC CASSFAPNYGYTF
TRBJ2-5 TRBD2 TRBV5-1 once TGCGCCAGCAGCTTGGGGACTAGCGGTGCCGGAACCCAGTACTTC CASSLGTSGAGTQYF
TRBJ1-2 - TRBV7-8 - TGTGCCAGCAGCTTAGCAGGGGGGGGTGTGAACTATGGCTACACCTTC CASSLAGGGVNYGYTF
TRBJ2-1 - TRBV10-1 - TGCGCCAGCAGTGAAGGCAGGAACAATGAGCAGTTCTTC CASSEGRNNEQFF
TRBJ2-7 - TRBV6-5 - TGTGCCAGCACCGCACTGTCCTCGGGCGAGCAGTACTTC CASTALSSGEQYF
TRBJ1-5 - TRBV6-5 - TGTGCCAGCTCGAGATATAGCAATCAGCCCCAGCATTTT CASSRYSNQPQHF
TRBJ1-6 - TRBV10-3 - TGTGCCATCAGTGATACACAGGCCAGCAGCTCCTATAATTCACCCCTCCACTTT CAISDTQASSSYNSPLHF
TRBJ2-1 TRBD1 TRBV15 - TGTGCCACCAGCAGAGATACAGGGGGTAGTCCGCAGTTCTTC CATSRDTGGSPQFF
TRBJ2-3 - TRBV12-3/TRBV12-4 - TGTGCCAGCAGTCGCAGGGATACGCAGTATTTT CASSRRDTQYF
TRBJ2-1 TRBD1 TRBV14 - TGTGCCAGCAGCCACCCGAACAGGGGAAACAATGAGCAGTTCTTC CASSHPNRGNNEQFF
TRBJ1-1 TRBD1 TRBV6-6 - TGTGCCAGCAGTTACACCTCGGACAGGGGGGGTGTCGCTTTCTTT CASSYTSDRGGVAFF
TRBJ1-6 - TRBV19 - TGTGCCAGTAGTATTGGACAGATGTTATCACCCCTCCACTTT CASSIGQMLSPLHF
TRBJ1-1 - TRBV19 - TGTGCCAGTAGTAACCAGGGAGGGACCAACACTGAAGCTTTCTTT CASSNQGGTNTEAFF
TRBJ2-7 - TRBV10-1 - TGCGCCAGCAGTGTGACAGAAGCCTCCTACGAGCAGTACTTC CASSVTEASYEQYF
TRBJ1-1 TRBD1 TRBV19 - TGTGCCAGTAGTTTGACAGGGGGCGAGACTGAAGCTTTCTTT CASSLTGGETEAFF
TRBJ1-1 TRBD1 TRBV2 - TGTGCCAGCATTGGAGACAGGGTGGGCACTGAAGCTTTCTTT CASIGDRVGTEAFF
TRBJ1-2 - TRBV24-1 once TGTGCCACCAGTGATAATTCGGGGTCAGGAAACCCTAACTATGGCTACACCTTC CATSDNSGSGNPNYGYTF